The 23 T cell receptor beta chains presented below share a single source sample, sequenced in a study of cytomegalovirus exposure and HLA in healthy donors. Researchers ran the PCR with 60 Vbeta and 13 Jbeta primers. The protocol was immunoSEQ multiplex PCR, while the TCRdb copy is restricted to in-frame clones and leaves out a portion. The sample yields more than 200,000 clones, nearly 80% seen once. Source material: PBMCs. The receptors come from a man younger than 35 in good health and CMV-seronegative.

V usage is TRBV30 and J usage is TRBJ2-5; D is uncertain. V lost 0 bases and J lost 5, with 16 bases in between. Germline loops: CDR1 GTSNPN, CDR2 SVGIG (reference sequence). The length of the CDR3 is 15 residues. The CDR3 loop is CAWSVPVDPRETQYF. The CDR3 DNA reads as TGTGCCTGGAGTGTACCGGTTGACCCGAGGGAGACCCAGTACTTC. The full variable domain, in which reference TRBV30 and TRBJ2-5 provide the parts outside the CDR3, is SQTIHQWPATLVQPVGSPLSLECTVEGTSNPNLYWYRQAAGRGLQLLFYSVGIGQISSEVPQNLSASRPQDRQFILSSKKLLLSDSGFYLCAWSVPVDPRETQYFGPGTRLLVL.

This sequence joins TRBV5-1 and TRBJ1-2, with D tentatively TRBD1 (6 bases). The CDR3 loop spans 13 amino acids. The germline V gene encodes CDR1 SGHRS and CDR2 YFSETQ. With 0 bases removed from V and 11 bases from J, the gap between germline ends came to 14 bases. The CDR3: CASSLAGERGYTF. In DNA form, the CDR3 reads TGCGCCAGCAGCTTGGCAGGCGAGAGGGGGTACACCTTC.

Note on this clone: A read error may account for a junction end that differs from germline. The chain joins TRBV7-7 to TRBJ1-6; D ambiguous. CDR3 length: 17 residues. The V gene's germline CDR1 is SSHAT and CDR2 FNYEAQ (reference sequence). The CDR3 sequence: CASSCNDRSSYNSPLHF. CDR3 nucleotides: TGTGCTAGCAGCTGCAATGACCGGAGCTCCTATAATTCACCCCTCCACTTT. The complete variable domain, with remaining parts taken from reference TRBV7-7 and TRBJ1-6, reads GAGVSQSPRYKVTKRGQDVTLRCDPISSHATLYWYQQALGQGPEFLTYFNYEAQPDKSGLPSDRFSAERPEGSISTLTIQRTEQRDSAMYRCASSCNDRSSYNSPLHFGNGTRLTVT.

V usage is TRBV30 and J usage is TRBJ2-3; 14 bases match TRBD2. The CDR3 runs 17 residues. V was clipped by 3 bases and J by 3 bases; unmatched bases: 8. CDR1 and CDR2 from the germline V gene are GTSNPN and SVGIG (reference sequence). The CDR3 here is CAWRGGTSGSLTDTQYF. CDR3 DNA sequence: TGTGCCTGGAGGGGGGGGACTAGCGGGAGTTTGACAGATACGCAGTATTTT.

The V gene is TRBV7-9, the J gene TRBJ2-7; D may be TRBD2 (5 bases). This CDR3 is built from 14 residues. V lost 1 base, J lost 3 bases, and 10 bases lay in between. Germline lookup yields CDR1 SEHNR and CDR2 FQNEAQ (reference sequence). CDR3 in amino acids: CASSLEEVIYEQYF. CDR3 coding DNA: TGTGCCAGCAGCTTAGAGGAGGTGATCTACGAGCAGTACTTC.

This clone has only a few counts. The chain carries TRBV30 and TRBJ2-5, with 8 bases matching TRBD2. The junction had 8 bases not matched to a gene; V was cut back by 7 bases and J by 4 bases. CDR3 length: 13 residues. Looked up from germline, CDR1 is GTSNPN and CDR2 is SVGIG (reference sequence). This CDR3 is CASAGGPTETQYF. CDR3 DNA: TGTGCCTCTGCGGGGGGCCCTACAGAGACCCAGTACTTC.

This clone was counted only a few times. The chain links TRBV4-3 to TRBJ2-7; weak D call: TRBD1 (6 bases). Germline loops: CDR1 LGHNA, CDR2 YSLEER. This CDR3 comprises 14 residues. Trimming took 2 bases from V and 1 from J, leaving 9 bases between them. CDR3 sequence (DNA): TGCGCCAGCAGCCAATCTCAGGGGTCCTACGAGCAGTACTTC. It yields the protein CASSQSQGSYEQYF.

This chain links TRBV25-1 with TRBJ2-5, with 7 bases matching TRBD2. V was pared by 1 base and J by 2 bases, with 7 bases of the junction left unmatched. This CDR3 has 16 residues. Germline CDR1 and CDR2: MGHDK and SYGVNS. CDR3 nucleotides: TGTGCCAGCAGTGAATTTCCTAGCGGTTCTCAAGAGACCCAGTACTTC. This encodes CASSEFPSGSQETQYF.

The chain recombines TRBV28 with TRBJ1-2; TRBD1 aligns across 7 bases. J gave up 6 bases and V 6 bases, and 19 bases lay outside the gene matches. This CDR3 is built from 17 residues. Germline-derived CDR1 and CDR2 are MDHEN and SYDVKM. CDR3 nucleotide sequence: TGTGCCAGCAGCCTAGTCCCTCCGGGACAGCCCGGGGATGGCTACACCTTC. As protein: CASSLVPPGQPGDGYTF.

This chain uses TRBV4-3 with TRBJ2-3, with D perhaps TRBD2 (6 bases). This CDR3 has 14 residues. Germline V gene sequence: CDR1 LGHNA, CDR2 YSLEER. V lost 1 base and J lost 3, with 8 bases in between. The CDR3 DNA reads TGCGCCAGCAGCCAAGTGACTAGTACAGATACGCAGTATTTT. Protein product: CASSQVTSTDTQYF.

The genes are TRBV30 and TRBJ1-4; the D gene is possibly TRBD1 (5 bases). Germline V gene data show CDR1 as GTSNPN and CDR2 as SVGIG (reference sequence). This CDR3 region has 13 residues. V shed 2 bases and J shed 5 bases, with 9 bases lying between them. CDR3 residues: CAWSSQGNEKLFF. CDR3 in DNA: TGTGCCTGGAGTTCCCAGGGAAATGAAAAACTGTTTTTT.

Here the CDR3 DNA reads TGTGCCAGCACCCCACAGGGGGCTAATGAAAAACTGTTTTTT. Protein: CASTPQGANEKLFF. V gene TRBV2 combines with J gene TRBJ1-4, with 8 nucleotides matching TRBD1. Losses at the gene ends were 7 bases for V and 3 bases for J; bases not matched to a gene: 4. The CDR3 has 14 amino acids. CDR1 and CDR2 (germline): SNHLY, FYNNEI.

The V call is TRBV4-1, the J call TRBJ2-3, with D unclear. Trimming took 0 bases from V and 0 from J, leaving 10 bases between them. Germline values: CDR1 MGHRA, CDR2 YSYEKL. This CDR3 is 16 amino acids long. The CDR3 loop reads CASSQDKWASTDTQYF. The CDR3 coding sequence is TGCGCCAGCAGCCAAGATAAGTGGGCTAGCACAGATACGCAGTATTTT.

This chain connects TRBV6-1 to TRBJ2-3; TRBD1 agrees at 9 bases. V lost 3 bases to trimming and J lost 1 base; unmatched junction nucleotides: 14. Germline loops: CDR1 MNHNS, CDR2 SASEGT. The CDR3 loop spans 19 amino acids. The CDR3 bases are TGTGCCAGCAGTGATCGGGACAGGGTCTTTAGGGAGGGCACAGATACGCAGTATTTT. Residues: CASSDRDRVFREGTDTQYF.

The V gene is TRBV6-4, the J gene TRBJ1-2; 7 nucleotides agree with TRBD1. The J segment lost 7 bases and the V segment lost 4 bases, leaving 9 bases of the junction unmatched. Per the germline V gene, CDR1 is MRHNA and CDR2 is SNTAGT. The CDR3 length is 14 residues. CDR3: CASSATSGGSGYTF. Here the CDR3 DNA reads TGTGCCAGCAGTGCCACCTCAGGGGGATCTGGCTACACCTTC.

This clone turned up a few times. The genes are TRBV7-9 and TRBJ2-7; D might be TRBD2 (6 bases). Germline loops: CDR1 SEHNR, CDR2 FQNEAQ (reference sequence). V was shortened by 5 bases and J by 0 bases, with 14 bases between the two germline ends. The CDR3 runs 15 residues. The CDR3 DNA reads as TGTGCCAGCAGCCTGGGGGGTTTGAGCTCCTACGAGCAGTACTTC. It encodes CASSLGGLSSYEQYF.

The chain carries TRBV19 and TRBJ2-7, with TRBD2 matching over 8 bases. The germline V gene encodes CDR1 LNHDA and CDR2 SQIVND (reference sequence). This CDR3 has 15 residues. With V trimmed by 6 bases and J by 3 bases, 10 bases remained unmatched. The chain's CDR3 is CASSQYLAGNYEQYF. For the CDR3, the DNA is TGTGCCAGTAGCCAATATCTAGCGGGCAACTACGAGCAGTACTTC.

The V and J genes are TRBV6-6 and TRBJ1-2, with a weak D call TRBD1 (6 bases). Germline CDR1 and CDR2: MNHNY and SVGAGI (reference sequence). V shed 5 bases and J shed 2 bases, with 12 bases lying between them. CDR3 length: 14 amino acids. The CDR3 region has the DNA TGTGCCAGCAGTGCGGCAGGGGCGAACTATGGCTACACCTTC. It translates to CASSAAGANYGYTF.

The chain recombines TRBV10-3 with TRBJ2-7; 8 positions agree with TRBD1. The CDR3 sequence is 15 residues long. V shed 4 bases, J shed 2 bases, and the junction held 7 bases outside the gene matches. CDR1 is ENHRY and CDR2 is SYGVKD in the germline V gene. CDR3 loop: CAISVDRALTYEQYF. The CDR3 DNA is TGTGCCATCAGTGTGGACAGGGCCCTTACCTACGAGCAGTACTTC.

The CDR3 DNA sequence: TGTGCCAGCAGCTTAAGTCCCGCTATGAACACTGAAGCTTTCTTT. This gives the protein CASSLSPAMNTEAFF. The genes are TRBV13 and TRBJ1-1, with D uncertain. The V end was cut by 2 bases, the J end by 0 bases, with 10 bases between. Germline CDR1 PRHDT, CDR2 FYEKMQ (reference sequence). This CDR3 spans 15 amino acids.

This clone appeared a single time. The V gene is TRBV7-6, the J gene TRBJ1-5; TRBD1 is a possible D gene (6 bases). The CDR3 covers 15 residues. Trimming took off 5 bases at V and 7 bases at J, with 18 bases between the two ends. Per the germline V gene, CDR1 is SGHVS and CDR2 is FNYEAQ. The CDR3 DNA follows: TGTGCCAGCAGCCCCATTGGGGGCTTCGAGCAGCCCCAGCATTTT. Protein sequence: CASSPIGGFEQPQHF. Full variable domain (missing parts from reference TRBV7-6 and TRBJ1-5): GAGVSQSPRYKVTKRGQDVALRCDPISGHVSLYWYRQALGQGPEFLTYFNYEAQQDKSGLPNDRFSAERPEGSISTLTIQRTEQRDSAMYRCASSPIGGFEQPQHFGDGTRLSIL.

This chain connects TRBV19 to TRBJ1-2; tentatively, D is TRBD1 (6 bases). The CDR3 is 14 amino acids. CDR1 and CDR2 from the germline V gene are LNHDA and SQIVND (reference sequence). The V end was cut by 8 bases, the J end by 3 bases, with 16 bases between. The chain's CDR3 is CASERGGADYGYTF. The CDR3 nucleotides are TGTGCCAGTGAACGGGGGGGGGCGGACTATGGCTACACCTTC.

The chain carries TRBV7-2 and TRBJ2-7; no reliable D call. CDR1 SGHTA and CDR2 FQGNSA come from the germline V gene. V was trimmed by 1 base and J by 7 bases, leaving 14 bases between them. CDR3 length equals 14 residues. As DNA, the CDR3 is TGTGCCAGCAGCTTAGAACGGCTCCCAGGAGAGCAGTACTTC. Translating it yields CASSLERLPGEQYF. Full variable domain (outside the CDR3, taken from reference TRBV7-2 and TRBJ2-7): GAGVSQSPSNKVTEKGKDVELRCDPISGHTALYWYRQSLGQGLEFLIYFQGNSAPDKSGLPSDRFSAERTGGSVSTLTIQRTQQEDSAVYLCASSLERLPGEQYFGPGTRLTVT.